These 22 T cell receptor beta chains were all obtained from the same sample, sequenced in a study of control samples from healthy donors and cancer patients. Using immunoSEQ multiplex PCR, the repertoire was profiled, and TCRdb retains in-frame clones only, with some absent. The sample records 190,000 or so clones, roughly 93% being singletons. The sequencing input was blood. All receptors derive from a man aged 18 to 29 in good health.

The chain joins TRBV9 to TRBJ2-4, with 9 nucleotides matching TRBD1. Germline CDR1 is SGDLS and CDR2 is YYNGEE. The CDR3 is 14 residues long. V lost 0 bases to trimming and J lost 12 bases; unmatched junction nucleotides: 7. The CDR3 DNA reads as TGTGCCAGCAGCGTAGGGGGGACAGGGACAACTCAGTACTTC. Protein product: CASSVGGTGTTQYF.

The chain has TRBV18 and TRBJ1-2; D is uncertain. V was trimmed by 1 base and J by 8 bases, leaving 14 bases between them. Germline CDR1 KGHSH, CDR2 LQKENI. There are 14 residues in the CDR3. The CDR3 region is CASSPLTSVGGYTF. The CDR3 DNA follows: TGTGCCAGCTCACCACTGACCTCCGTGGGGGGCTACACCTTC.

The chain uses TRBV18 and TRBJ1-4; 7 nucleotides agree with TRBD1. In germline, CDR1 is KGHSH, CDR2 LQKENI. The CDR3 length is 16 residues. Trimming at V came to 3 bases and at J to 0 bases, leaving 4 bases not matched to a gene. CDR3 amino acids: CASSPRQGATNEKLFF. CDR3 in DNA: TGTGCCAGCTCACCGAGACAGGGAGCAACTAATGAAAAACTGTTTTTT.

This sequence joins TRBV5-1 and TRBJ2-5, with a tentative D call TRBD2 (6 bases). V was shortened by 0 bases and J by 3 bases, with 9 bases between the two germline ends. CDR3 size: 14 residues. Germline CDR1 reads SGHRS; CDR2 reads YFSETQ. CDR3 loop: CASSLEGLKETQYF. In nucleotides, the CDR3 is TGCGCCAGCAGCTTGGAGGGACTTAAAGAGACCCAGTACTTC.

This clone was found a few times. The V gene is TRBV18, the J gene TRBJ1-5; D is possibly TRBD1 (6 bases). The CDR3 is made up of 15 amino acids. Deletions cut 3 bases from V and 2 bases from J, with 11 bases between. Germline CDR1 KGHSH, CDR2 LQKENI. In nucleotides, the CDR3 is TGTGCCAGCTCACCGGGGGGGGCTCGCAATCAGCCCCAGCATTTT. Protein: CASSPGGARNQPQHF.

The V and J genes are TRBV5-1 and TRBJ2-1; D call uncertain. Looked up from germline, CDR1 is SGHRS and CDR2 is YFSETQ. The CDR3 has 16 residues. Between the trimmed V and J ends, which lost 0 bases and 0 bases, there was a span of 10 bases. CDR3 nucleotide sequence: TGCGCCAGCAGCTTGGGTCTCAGGAGCTCCTACAATGAGCAGTTCTTC. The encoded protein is CASSLGLRSSYNEQFF.

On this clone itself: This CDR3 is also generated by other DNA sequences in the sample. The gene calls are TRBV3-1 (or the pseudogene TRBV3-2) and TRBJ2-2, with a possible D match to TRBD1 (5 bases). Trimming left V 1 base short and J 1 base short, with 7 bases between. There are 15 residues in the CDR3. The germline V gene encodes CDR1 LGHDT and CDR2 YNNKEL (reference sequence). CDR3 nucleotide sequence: TGTGCCAGCAGCCAAGGACAGCTGAACACCGGGGAGCTGTTTTTT. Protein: CASSQGQLNTGELFF.

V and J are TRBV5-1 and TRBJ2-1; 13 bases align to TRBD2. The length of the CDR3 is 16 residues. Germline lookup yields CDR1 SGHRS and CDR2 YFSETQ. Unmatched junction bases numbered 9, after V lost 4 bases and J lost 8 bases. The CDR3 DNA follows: TGCGCCAGCAGCCGTTCGACTAGCGGGGGGATCTATGAGCAGTTCTTC. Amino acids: CASSRSTSGGIYEQFF.

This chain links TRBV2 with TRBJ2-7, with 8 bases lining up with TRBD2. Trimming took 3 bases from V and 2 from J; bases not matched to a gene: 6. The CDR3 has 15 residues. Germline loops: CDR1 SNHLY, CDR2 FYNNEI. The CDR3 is CASSDLGGGPYEQYF. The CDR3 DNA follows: TGTGCCAGCAGTGACCTCGGGGGGGGTCCCTACGAGCAGTACTTC.

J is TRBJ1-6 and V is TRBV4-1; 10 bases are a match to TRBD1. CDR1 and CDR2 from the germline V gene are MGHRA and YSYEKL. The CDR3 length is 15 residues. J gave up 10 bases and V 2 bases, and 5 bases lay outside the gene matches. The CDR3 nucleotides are TGCGCCAGCAGCCAAAACAGGGACAGGGGATCACCCCTCCACTTT. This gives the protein CASSQNRDRGSPLHF.

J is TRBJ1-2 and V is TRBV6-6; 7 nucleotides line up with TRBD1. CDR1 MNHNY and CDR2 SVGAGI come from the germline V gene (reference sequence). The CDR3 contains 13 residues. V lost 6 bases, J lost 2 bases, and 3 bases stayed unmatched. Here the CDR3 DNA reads TGTGCCAGCAGCTCGACAGGGAACTATGGCTACACCTTC. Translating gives CASSSTGNYGYTF.

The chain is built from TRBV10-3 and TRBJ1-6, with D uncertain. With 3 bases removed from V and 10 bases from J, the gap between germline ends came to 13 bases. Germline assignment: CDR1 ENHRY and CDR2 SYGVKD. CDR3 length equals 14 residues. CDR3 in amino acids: CAISDPSKGSPLHF. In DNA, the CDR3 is TGTGCCATCAGTGACCCGAGTAAGGGATCACCCCTCCACTTT.

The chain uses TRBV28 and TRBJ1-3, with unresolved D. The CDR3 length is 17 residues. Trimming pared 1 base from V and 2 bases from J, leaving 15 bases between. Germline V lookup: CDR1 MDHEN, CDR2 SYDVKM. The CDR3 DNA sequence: TGTGCCAGCAGTTTATCCCATGGGCCTTTTACTGGAAACACCATATATTTT. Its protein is CASSLSHGPFTGNTIYF.

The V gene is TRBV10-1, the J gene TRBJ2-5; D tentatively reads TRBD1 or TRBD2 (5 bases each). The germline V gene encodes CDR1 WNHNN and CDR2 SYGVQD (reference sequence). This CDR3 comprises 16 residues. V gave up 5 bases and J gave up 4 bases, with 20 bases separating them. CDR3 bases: TGCGCCAGCAGTACCTTCAACGGTGGGGCGGGAGAGACCCAGTACTTC. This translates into CASSTFNGGAGETQYF.

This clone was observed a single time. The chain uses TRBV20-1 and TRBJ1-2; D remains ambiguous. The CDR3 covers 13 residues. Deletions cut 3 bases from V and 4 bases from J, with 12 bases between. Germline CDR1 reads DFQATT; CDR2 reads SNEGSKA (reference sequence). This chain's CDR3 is CSASFSRSYGYTF. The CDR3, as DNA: TGCAGTGCTAGTTTTAGCAGGAGCTATGGCTACACCTTC.

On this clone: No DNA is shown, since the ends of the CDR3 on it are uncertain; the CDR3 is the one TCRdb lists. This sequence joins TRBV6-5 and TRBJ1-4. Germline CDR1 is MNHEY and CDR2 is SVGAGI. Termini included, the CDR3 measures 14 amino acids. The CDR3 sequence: CASFAPATNEKLFF.

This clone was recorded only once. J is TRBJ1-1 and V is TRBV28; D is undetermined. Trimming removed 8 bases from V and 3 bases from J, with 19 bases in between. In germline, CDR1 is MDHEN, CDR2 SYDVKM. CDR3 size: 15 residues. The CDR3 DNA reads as TGTGCCAGCTCCCTGGAGGGAAACTGGGACACTGAAGCTTTCTTT. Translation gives CASSLEGNWDTEAFF.

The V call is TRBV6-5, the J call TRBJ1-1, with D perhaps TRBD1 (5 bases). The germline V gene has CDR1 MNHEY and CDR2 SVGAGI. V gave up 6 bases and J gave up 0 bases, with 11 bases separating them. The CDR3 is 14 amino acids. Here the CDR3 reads CASRGDGVNTEAFF. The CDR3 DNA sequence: TGTGCCAGCAGGGGGGACGGAGTGAACACTGAAGCTTTCTTT.

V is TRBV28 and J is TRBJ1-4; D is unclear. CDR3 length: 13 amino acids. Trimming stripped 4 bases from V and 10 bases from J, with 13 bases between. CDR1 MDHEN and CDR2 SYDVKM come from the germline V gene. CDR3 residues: CASSSPQRAKLFF. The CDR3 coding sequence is TGTGCCAGCAGTTCCCCCCAGAGAGCAAAACTGTTTTTT.

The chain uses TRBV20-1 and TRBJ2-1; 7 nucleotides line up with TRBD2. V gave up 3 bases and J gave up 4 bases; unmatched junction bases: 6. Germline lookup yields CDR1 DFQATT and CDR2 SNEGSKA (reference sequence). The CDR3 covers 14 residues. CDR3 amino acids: CSASMGGIYNEQFF. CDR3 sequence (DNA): TGCAGTGCTAGTATGGGGGGGATTTACAATGAGCAGTTCTTC.

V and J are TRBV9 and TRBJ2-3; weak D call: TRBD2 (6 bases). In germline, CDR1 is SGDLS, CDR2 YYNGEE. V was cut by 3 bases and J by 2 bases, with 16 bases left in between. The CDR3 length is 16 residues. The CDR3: CASSGGTRRNTDTQYF. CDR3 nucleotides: TGTGCCAGCAGCGGAGGGACTCGCCGGAACACAGATACGCAGTATTTT.

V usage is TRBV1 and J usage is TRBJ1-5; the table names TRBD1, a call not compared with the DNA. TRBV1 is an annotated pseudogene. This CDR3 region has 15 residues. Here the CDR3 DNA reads TGCACCAGCAGCACAGGGACAGGGAGTTCTCGGCCCCAGCATTTT. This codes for CTSSTGTGSSRPQHF.